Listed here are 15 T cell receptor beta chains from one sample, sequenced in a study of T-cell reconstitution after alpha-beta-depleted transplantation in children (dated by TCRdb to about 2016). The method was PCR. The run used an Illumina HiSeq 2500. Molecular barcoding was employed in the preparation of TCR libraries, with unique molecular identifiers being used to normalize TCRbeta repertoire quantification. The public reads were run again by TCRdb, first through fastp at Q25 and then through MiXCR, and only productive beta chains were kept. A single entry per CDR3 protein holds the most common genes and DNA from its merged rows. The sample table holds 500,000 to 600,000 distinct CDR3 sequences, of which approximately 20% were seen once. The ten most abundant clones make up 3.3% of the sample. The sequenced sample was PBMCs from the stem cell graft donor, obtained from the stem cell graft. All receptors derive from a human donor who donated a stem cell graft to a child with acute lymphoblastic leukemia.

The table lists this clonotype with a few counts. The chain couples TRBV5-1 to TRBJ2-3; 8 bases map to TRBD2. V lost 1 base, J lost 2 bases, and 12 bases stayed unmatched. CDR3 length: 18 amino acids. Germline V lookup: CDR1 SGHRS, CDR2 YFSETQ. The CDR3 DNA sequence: TGCGCCAGCAGCTTGAGTACTAGCGGACTAAACCCCACAGATACGCAGTATTTT. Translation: CASSLSTSGLNPTDTQYF.

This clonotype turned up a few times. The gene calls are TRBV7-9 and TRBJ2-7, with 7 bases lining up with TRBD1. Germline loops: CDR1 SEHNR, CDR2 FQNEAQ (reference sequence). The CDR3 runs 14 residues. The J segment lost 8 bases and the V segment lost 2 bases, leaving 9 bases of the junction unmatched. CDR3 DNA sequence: TGTGCCAGCAGCTTATCTTATGAGGGGGCGAAGCAGTACTTC. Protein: CASSLSYEGAKQYF.

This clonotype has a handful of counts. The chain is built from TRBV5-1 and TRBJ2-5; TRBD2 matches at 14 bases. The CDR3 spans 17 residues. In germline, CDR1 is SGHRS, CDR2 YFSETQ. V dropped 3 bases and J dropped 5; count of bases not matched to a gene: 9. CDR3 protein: CASSWDRLAGGSETQYF. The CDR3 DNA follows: TGCGCCAGCAGCTGGGATAGACTAGCGGGAGGGAGCGAGACCCAGTACTTC.

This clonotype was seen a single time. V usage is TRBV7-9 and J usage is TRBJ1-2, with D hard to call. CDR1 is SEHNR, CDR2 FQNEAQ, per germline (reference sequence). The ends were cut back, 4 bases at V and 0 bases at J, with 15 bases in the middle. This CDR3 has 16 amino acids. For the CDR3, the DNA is TGTGCCAGCAGCTCGGGATTGGGCCGAGCTAACTATGGCTACACCTTC. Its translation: CASSSGLGRANYGYTF.

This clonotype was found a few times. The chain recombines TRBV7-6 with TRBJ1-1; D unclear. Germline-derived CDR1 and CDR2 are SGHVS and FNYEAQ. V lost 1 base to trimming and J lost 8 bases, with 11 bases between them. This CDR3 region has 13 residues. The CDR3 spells CASSLGPAREAFF. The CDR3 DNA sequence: TGTGCCAGCAGCTTAGGCCCGGCAAGGGAAGCTTTCTTT. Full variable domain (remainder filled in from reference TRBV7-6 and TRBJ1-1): GAGVSQSPRYKVTKRGQDVALRCDPISGHVSLYWYRQALGQGPEFLTYFNYEAQQDKSGLPNDRFSAERPEGSISTLTIQRTEQRDSAMYRCASSLGPAREAFFGQGTRLTVV.

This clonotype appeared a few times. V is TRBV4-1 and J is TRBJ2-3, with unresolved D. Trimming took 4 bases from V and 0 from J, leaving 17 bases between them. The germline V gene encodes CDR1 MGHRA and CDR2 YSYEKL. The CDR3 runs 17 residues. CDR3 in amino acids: CASSLGVGATSTDTQYF. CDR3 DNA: TGCGCCAGCAGCCTCGGTGTTGGCGCGACTAGCACAGATACGCAGTATTTT.

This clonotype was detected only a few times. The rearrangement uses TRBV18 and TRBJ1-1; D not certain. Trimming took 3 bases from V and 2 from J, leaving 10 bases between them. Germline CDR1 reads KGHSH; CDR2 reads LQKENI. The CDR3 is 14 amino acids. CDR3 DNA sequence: TGTGCCAGCTCACCCCGGACGGAAAACACTGAAGCTTTCTTT. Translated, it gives CASSPRTENTEAFF.

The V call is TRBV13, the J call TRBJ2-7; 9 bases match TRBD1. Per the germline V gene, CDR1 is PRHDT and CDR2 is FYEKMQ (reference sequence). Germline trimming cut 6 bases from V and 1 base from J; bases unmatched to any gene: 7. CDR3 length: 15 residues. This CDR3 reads CASRHTGGGSYEQYF. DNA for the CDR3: TGTGCCAGCAGACACACAGGGGGCGGGTCCTACGAGCAGTACTTC.

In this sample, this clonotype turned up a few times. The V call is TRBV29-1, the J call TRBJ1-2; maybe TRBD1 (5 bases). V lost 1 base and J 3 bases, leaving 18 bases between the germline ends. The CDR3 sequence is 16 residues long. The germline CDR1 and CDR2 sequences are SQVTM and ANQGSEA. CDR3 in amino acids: CSVEVPSWGDYYGYTF. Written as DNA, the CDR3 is TGCAGCGTTGAAGTCCCATCTTGGGGCGATTACTATGGCTACACCTTC.

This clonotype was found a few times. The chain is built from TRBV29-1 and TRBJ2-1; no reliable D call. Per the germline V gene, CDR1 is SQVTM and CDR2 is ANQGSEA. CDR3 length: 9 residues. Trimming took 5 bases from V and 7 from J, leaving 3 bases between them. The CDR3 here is CSVLNEQFF. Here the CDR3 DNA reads TGCAGCGTTCTGAATGAGCAGTTCTTC.

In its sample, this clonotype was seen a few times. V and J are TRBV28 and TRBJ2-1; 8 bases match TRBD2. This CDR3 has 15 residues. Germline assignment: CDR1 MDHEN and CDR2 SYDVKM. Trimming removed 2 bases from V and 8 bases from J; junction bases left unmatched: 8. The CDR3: CASSLGAGVVYEQFF. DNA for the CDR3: TGTGCCAGCAGTTTAGGAGCGGGAGTGGTGTATGAGCAGTTCTTC.

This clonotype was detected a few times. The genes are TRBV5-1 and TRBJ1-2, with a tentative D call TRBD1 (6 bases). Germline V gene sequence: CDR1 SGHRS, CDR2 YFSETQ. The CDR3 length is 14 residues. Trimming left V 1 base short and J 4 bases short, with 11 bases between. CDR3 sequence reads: CASSLSQGPYGYTF. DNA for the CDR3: TGCGCCAGCAGCTTGTCACAGGGACCCTATGGCTACACCTTC.

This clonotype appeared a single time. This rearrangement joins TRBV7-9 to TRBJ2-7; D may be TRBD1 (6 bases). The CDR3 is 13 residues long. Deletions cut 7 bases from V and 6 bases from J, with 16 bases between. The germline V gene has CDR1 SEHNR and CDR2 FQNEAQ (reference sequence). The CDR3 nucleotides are TGTGCCAGCACCCAACAGGGAACGTGCGAGCAGTACTTC. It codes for CASTQQGTCEQYF.

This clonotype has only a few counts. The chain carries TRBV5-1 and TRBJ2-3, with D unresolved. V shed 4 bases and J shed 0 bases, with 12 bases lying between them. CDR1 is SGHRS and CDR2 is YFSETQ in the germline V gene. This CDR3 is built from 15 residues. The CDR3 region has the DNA TGCGCCAGCAGCCCCCAGGCTAGAAGCACAGATACGCAGTATTTT. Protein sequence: CASSPQARSTDTQYF. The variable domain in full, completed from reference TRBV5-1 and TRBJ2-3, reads KAGVTQTPRYLIKTRGQQVTLSCSPISGHRSVSWYQQTPGQGLQFLFEYFSETQRNKGNFPGRFSGRQFSNSRSEMNVSTLELGDSALYLCASSPQARSTDTQYFGPGTRLTVL.

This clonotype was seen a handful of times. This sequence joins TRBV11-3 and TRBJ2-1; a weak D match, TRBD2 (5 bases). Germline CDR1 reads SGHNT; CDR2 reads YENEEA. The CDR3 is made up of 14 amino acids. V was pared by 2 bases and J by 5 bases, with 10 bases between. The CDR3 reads CASSLNGLHNEQFF. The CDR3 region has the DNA TGTGCCAGCAGCTTAAATGGACTTCACAATGAGCAGTTCTTC.